This T cell receptor (beta chain) derives from a study of PD-1 blockade in classical Hodgkin lymphoma. The time point: cycle 4 day 1 (C4D1), after about 6 weeks of nivolumab. With no exception, relapse followed autologous stem cell transplantation in all patients, and brentuximab vedotin exposure varied. Profiling relied on immunoSEQ multiplex PCR, and the TCRdb table lists in-frame clones only, not all of them. The sample holds approximately 90,000 clones, approximately 83% seen once. Overall study findings and caveats: Possible causes of repertoire differences, disease activity or prior therapy, remain undefined. Baseline diversity in complete responders resembled that of newly diagnosed patients.

Germline CDR1 is SGHAT and CDR2 is FQNNGV. The ends were cut back, 8 bases at V and 6 bases at J, with 20 bases in the middle. CDR3 length equals 14 residues. In the case of this clone: Its antigen remains unknown.

The receptor was isolated from a human donor with classical Hodgkin lymphoma. Specimen: peripheral blood mononuclear cells (PBMCs), collected before the fourth cycle of nivolumab. This chain connects TRBV11-2 to TRBJ2-7; maybe TRBD2 (5 bases). CDR3 protein: CASGPPTLAREQYF. In nucleotides, the CDR3 is TGTGCCAGCGGCCCTCCTACTCTAGCTCGCGAGCAGTACTTC.